What follows describes a single TCR beta chain. This sample was taken from a study of shared T cell receptors in the human thymus. Assay: immunoSEQ multiplex PCR; the TCRdb copy retains only in-frame clones and omits some. The sample has about 500,000 clones, roughly 74% seen once. The CDR3 length is 14 residues. Trimming removed 7 bases from V and 3 bases from J, with 15 bases in between. Germline CDR1 reads LNHDA; CDR2 reads SQIVND (reference sequence). These data also formed part of another study, on human thymus T cells. That source adds: Having surgery to correct congenital heart defects, healthy Finnish infants acted as the donors. From resections taken during corrective heart surgery, the thymus tissue was obtained. Thymic and blood repertoires showed apparently biased V and J gene usage. Highly overlapping thymic repertoires among unrelated individuals were reported in related research.

The sequenced sample consisted of thymocytes. The chain links TRBV19 to TRBJ1-1, with D unclear. The origin of this receptor is a boy younger than two with a congenital heart defect. CDR3: CASNRGGSHTEAFF. For the CDR3, the DNA is TGTGCCAGTAATAGAGGCGGGTCCCACACTGAAGCTTTCTTT.